Following are 15 T cell receptor beta chains from one sample sequenced in a study of blood T cell repertoires in COVID-19. The table came from immunoSEQ multiplex PCR; TCRdb's copy has only in-frame clones and leaves some out. The sample contains 170,000 or so clones, around four fifths of which appear only once. Material: peripheral blood. The source of these receptors is a woman aged 55-70 years with acute or convalescent COVID-19.

The V gene is TRBV28, the J gene TRBJ2-7; TRBD1 matches 10 bases. CDR1 is MDHEN, CDR2 SYDVKM, per germline. The CDR3 runs 16 residues. Trimming at V came to 7 bases and at J to 3 bases, leaving 12 bases not matched to a gene. CDR3 loop: CASTRPGQGRIYEQYF. CDR3 nucleotide sequence: TGTGCCAGCACCCGCCCGGGACAGGGGAGAATCTACGAGCAGTACTTC.

J is TRBJ1-4 and V is TRBV19, with a possible D match to TRBD1 (6 bases). V shed 7 bases and J shed 5 bases, with 20 bases lying between them. The CDR3 sequence is 16 residues long. CDR1 is LNHDA and CDR2 is SQIVND in the germline V gene (reference sequence). CDR3 DNA sequence: TGTGCCAGTACCCCTACCAACAGGGCCCCCAATGAAAAACTGTTTTTT. Encoded protein: CASTPTNRAPNEKLFF.

The rearrangement uses TRBV10-3 and TRBJ1-1; the match to TRBD1 covers 9 bases. The germline V gene encodes CDR1 ENHRY and CDR2 SYGVKD. J gave up 4 bases and V 8 bases, and 5 bases lay outside the gene matches. CDR3 length: 13 residues. The CDR3 is CAISGQGTTEAFF. The CDR3 DNA reads TGTGCCATCTCGGGACAGGGTACCACTGAAGCTTTCTTT.

The chain has TRBV3-1 (or the pseudogene TRBV3-2) and TRBJ2-3; 14 bases are shared with TRBD2. V lost 5 bases to trimming and J lost 5 bases; unmatched junction nucleotides: 0. The CDR3 is made up of 14 amino acids. Germline-derived CDR1 and CDR2 are LGHDT and YNNKEL (reference sequence). The CDR3 nucleotides are TGTGCCAGCAGCGGACTAGCGGGGGGAGATACGCAGTATTTT. Amino acid sequence: CASSGLAGGDTQYF.

The rearrangement joins TRBV18 to TRBJ1-1, with D possibly matching TRBD1 (5 bases). V dropped 2 bases and J dropped 5 bases, with 24 bases sitting between them. The CDR3 is 18 amino acids. The germline CDR1 and CDR2 sequences are KGHSH and LQKENI. CDR3 DNA: TGTGCCAGCTCACCATCTGGGCAGGGAACGGGTCTGGGGACTGAAGCTTTCTTT. Amino acid sequence: CASSPSGQGTGLGTEAFF.

The chain recombines TRBV7-8 with TRBJ2-1; 7 positions match TRBD1. Germline V lookup: CDR1 SGHVS, CDR2 FQNEAQ. V shed 2 bases and J 1 base; nucleotides not matched to a gene: 2. The CDR3 is 15 residues long. CDR3 in DNA: TGTGCCAGCAGCTTACCGGGACAGTCCTACAATGAGCAGTTCTTC. It codes for CASSLPGQSYNEQFF.

The sample holds a few counts of this clone. The V and J genes are TRBV6-2 or TRBV6-3 and TRBJ2-5; 7 bases are shared with TRBD1. Germline V lookup: CDR1 MNHEY, CDR2 SVGEGT. CDR3 length: 14 amino acids. V shed 2 bases, J shed 5 bases, and the junction held 5 bases outside the gene matches. The CDR3 reads CASSYGTAAETQYF. DNA for the CDR3: TGTGCCAGCAGTTACGGGACAGCGGCCGAGACCCAGTACTTC.

The V gene is TRBV4-3, the J gene TRBJ2-1; D possibly corresponds to TRBD1 (6 bases). Trimming stripped 1 base from V and 7 bases from J, with 14 bases between. Germline values: CDR1 LGHNA, CDR2 YSLEER. This CDR3 is built from 15 residues. The CDR3 region has the DNA TGCGCCAGCAGCCAAGCACAGGGTTTCCGTAATGAGCAGTTCTTC. Protein: CASSQAQGFRNEQFF.

This chain's CDR3 is CSQTNLGGTDPDTQYF. The CDR3 nucleotides are TGCAGCCAAACTAACCTCGGCGGGACAGACCCAGATACGCAGTATTTT. This chain links TRBV29-1 with TRBJ2-3; D may be TRBD1 (7 bases). Per the germline V gene, CDR1 is SQVTM and CDR2 is ANQGSEA. This CDR3 is built from 16 residues. The V gene lost 8 bases and the J gene lost 4 bases, with 25 bases spanning the gap.

This chain uses TRBV19 with TRBJ1-2; D perhaps matches TRBD1 (6 bases). Germline CDR1 LNHDA, CDR2 SQIVND (reference sequence). The V end was cut by 3 bases, the J end by 3 bases, with 14 bases between. The CDR3 extends over 15 amino acids. The CDR3 DNA is TGTGCCAGTAGTATCGGCGGGGGGGCGTACTATGGCTACACCTTC. Translated: CASSIGGGAYYGYTF.

V gene TRBV12-3 or TRBV12-4 combines with J gene TRBJ1-1; D gene uncertain. There are 13 residues in the CDR3. V was pared by 6 bases and J by 1 base, with 9 bases between. The CDR3 DNA sequence: TGTGCCAGCAGGTTAACTACGAACACTGAAGCTTTCTTT. Translating it yields CASRLTTNTEAFF.

V usage is TRBV9 and J usage is TRBJ2-7, with a tentative D call TRBD1 (6 bases). Between the trimmed V and J ends, which lost 4 bases and 4 bases, there was a span of 18 bases. Germline values: CDR1 SGDLS, CDR2 YYNGEE. This CDR3 is built from 15 residues. CDR3 DNA sequence: TGTGCCAGCAGCTCAGGCCAGGGGTCCCTATACGAGCAGTACTTC. Its protein product is CASSSGQGSLYEQYF.

The V and J genes are TRBV30 and TRBJ2-1; 13 bases align to TRBD2. This CDR3 comprises 20 residues. Trimming at V came to 0 bases and at J to 5 bases, leaving 16 bases not matched to a gene. From germline, CDR1 is GTSNPN and CDR2 SVGIG (reference sequence). The CDR3: CAWSVTRTSGGAHINNEQFF. DNA of the CDR3: TGTGCCTGGAGTGTAACAAGAACTAGCGGGGGGGCTCACATAAACAATGAGCAGTTCTTC.

V is TRBV6-5 and J is TRBJ2-1; 11 bases line up with TRBD2. The V and J ends lost 8 bases and 8 bases, in that order; junction bases with no gene match: 11. This CDR3 contains 15 residues. Germline CDR1 and CDR2: MNHEY and SVGAGI. CDR3: CASSHPSGGMDEQFF. CDR3 DNA sequence: TGTGCCAGCTCCCATCCTAGCGGGGGGATGGATGAGCAGTTCTTC.

V gene TRBV11-2 combines with J gene TRBJ1-2, with a possible D match to TRBD1 (6 bases). The CDR3 is made up of 15 amino acids. Trimming stripped 5 bases from V and 1 base from J, with 14 bases between. Germline V gene lookup returns CDR1 SGHAT and CDR2 FQNNGV. The CDR3 is CASSPEDSRNYGYTF. CDR3 sequence (DNA): TGTGCCAGCAGCCCCGAGGACAGCCGTAACTATGGCTACACCTTC.